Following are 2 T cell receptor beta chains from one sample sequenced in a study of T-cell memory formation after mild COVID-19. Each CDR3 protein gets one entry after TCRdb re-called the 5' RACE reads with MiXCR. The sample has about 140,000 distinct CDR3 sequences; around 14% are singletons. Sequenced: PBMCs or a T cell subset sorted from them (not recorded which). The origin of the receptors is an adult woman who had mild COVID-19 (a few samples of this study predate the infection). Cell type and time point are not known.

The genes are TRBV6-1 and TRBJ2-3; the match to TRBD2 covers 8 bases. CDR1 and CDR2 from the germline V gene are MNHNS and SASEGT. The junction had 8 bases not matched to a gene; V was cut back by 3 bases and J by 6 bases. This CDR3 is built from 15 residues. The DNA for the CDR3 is TGTGCCAGCAGTGATGGAGGACTAGCAGGGGATACGCAGTATTTT. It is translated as CASSDGGLAGDTQYF.

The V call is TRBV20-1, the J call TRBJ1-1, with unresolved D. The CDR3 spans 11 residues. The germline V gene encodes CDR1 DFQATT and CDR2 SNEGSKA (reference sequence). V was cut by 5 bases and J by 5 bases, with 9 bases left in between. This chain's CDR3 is CSAPYWTEAFF. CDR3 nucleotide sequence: TGCAGTGCTCCTTATTGGACTGAAGCTTTCTTT.